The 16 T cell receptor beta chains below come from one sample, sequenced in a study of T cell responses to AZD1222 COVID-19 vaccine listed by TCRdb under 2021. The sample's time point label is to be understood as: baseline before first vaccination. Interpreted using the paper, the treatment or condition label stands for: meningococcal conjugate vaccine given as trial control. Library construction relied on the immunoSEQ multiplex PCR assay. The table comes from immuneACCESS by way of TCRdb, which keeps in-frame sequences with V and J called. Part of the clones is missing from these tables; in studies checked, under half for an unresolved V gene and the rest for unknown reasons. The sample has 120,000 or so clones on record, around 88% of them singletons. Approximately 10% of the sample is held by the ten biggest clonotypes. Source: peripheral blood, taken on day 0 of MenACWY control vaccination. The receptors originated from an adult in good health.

Here the CDR3 reads CASSYSPEPNTEAFF. DNA for the CDR3: TGTGCCAGCAGTTACTCACCAGAGCCGAACACTGAAGCTTTCTTT. The genes are TRBV6-5 and TRBJ1-1; no reliable D call. The ends were cut back, 0 bases at V and 1 base at J, with 9 bases in the middle. This CDR3 has 15 amino acids. The germline V gene encodes CDR1 MNHEY and CDR2 SVGAGI.

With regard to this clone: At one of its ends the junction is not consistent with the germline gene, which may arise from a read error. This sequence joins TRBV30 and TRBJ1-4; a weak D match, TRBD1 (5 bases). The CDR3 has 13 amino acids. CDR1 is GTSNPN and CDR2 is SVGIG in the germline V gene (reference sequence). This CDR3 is CARRGTRNEKLFF. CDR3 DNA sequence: TGTGCCCGGAGAGGGACGCGGAATGAAAAACTGTTTTTT.

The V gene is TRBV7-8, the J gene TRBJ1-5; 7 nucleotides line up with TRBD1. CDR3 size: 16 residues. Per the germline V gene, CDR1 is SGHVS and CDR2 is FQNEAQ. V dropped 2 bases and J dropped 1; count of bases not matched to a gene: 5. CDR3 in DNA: TGTGCCAGCAGCTTATTAGGGGGCGGAAGCAATCAGCCCCAGCATTTT. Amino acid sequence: CASSLLGGGSNQPQHF.

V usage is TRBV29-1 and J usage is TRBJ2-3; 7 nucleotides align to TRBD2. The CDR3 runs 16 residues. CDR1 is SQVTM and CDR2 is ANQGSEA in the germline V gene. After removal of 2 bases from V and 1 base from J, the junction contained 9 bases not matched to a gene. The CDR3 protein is CSVEPLSGRGTDTQYF. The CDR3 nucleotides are TGCAGCGTTGAACCTCTATCAGGGAGGGGCACAGATACGCAGTATTTT.

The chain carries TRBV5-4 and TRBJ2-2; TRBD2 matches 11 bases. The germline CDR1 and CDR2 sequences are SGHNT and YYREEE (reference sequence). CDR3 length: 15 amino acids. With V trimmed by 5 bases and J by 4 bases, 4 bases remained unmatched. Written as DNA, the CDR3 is TGTGCCAGCAGGGATAGCGGGAGGGCCACCGGGGAGCTGTTTTTT. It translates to CASRDSGRATGELFF. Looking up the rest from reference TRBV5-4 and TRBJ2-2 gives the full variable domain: ETGVTQSPTHLIKTRGQQVTLRCSSQSGHNTVSWYQQALGQGPQFIFQYYREEENGRGNFPPRFSGLQFPNYSSELNVNALELDDSALYLCASRDSGRATGELFFGEGSRLTVL.

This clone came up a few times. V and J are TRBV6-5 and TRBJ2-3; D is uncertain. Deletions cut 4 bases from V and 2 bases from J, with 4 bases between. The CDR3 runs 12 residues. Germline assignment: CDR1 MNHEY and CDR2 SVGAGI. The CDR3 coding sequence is TGTGCCAGCAGTTCGTACACAGATACGCAGTATTTT. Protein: CASSSYTDTQYF.

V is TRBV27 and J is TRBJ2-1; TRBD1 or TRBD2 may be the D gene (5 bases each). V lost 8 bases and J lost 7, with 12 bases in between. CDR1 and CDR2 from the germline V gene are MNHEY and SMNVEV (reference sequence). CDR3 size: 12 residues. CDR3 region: CASPGGGNEQFF. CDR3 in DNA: TGTGCCAGCCCAGGTGGGGGTAATGAGCAGTTCTTC.

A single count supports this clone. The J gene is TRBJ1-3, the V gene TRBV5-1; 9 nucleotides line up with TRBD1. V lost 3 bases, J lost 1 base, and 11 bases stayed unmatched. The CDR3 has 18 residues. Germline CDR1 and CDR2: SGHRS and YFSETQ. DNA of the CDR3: TGCGCCAGCAGCTGGGACAGGGCTGGTCTTCTATCTGGAAACACCATATATTTT. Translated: CASSWDRAGLLSGNTIYF.

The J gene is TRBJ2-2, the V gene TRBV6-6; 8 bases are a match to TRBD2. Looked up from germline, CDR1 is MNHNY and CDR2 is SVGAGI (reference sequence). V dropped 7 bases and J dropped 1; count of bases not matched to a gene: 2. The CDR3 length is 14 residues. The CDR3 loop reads CASKAGGNTGELFF. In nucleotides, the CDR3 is TGTGCCAGCAAGGCGGGAGGGAACACCGGGGAGCTGTTTTTT.

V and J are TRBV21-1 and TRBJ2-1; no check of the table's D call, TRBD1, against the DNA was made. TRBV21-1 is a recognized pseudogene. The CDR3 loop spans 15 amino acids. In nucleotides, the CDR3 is TGTGCCAGCAGCAAAGCGCAAGGACAGGGTGGTGAGCAGTTCTTC. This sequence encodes CASSKAQGQGGEQFF.

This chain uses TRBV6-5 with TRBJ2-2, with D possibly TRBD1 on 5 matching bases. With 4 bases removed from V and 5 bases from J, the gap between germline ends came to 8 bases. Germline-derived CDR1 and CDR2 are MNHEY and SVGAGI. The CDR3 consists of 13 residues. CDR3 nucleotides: TGTGCCAGCAGTTTTCAGGGTACCGGGGAGCTGTTTTTT. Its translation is CASSFQGTGELFF.

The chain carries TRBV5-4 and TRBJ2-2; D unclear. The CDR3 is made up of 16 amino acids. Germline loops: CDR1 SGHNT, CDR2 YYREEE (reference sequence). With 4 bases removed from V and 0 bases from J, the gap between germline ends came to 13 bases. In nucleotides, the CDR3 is TGTGCCAGCAGCCGAGGACGGAACGCGAACACCGGGGAGCTGTTTTTT. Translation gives CASSRGRNANTGELFF.

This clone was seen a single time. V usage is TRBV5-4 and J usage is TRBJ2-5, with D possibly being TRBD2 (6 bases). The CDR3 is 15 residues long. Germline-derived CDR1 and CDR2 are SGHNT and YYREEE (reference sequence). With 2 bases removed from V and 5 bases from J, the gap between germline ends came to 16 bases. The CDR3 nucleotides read TGTGCCAGCAGCTTAGAAGGGAGCGGGCGTGAGACCCAGTACTTC. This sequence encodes CASSLEGSGRETQYF. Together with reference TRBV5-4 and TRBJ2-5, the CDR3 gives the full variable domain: ETGVTQSPTHLIKTRGQQVTLRCSSQSGHNTVSWYQQALGQGPQFIFQYYREEENGRGNFPPRFSGLQFPNYSSELNVNALELDDSALYLCASSLEGSGRETQYFGPGTRLLVL.

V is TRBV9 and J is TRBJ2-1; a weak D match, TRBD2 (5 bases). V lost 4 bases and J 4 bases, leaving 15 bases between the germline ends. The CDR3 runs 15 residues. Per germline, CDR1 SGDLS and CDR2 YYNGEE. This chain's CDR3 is CASSPGPAEYNEQFF. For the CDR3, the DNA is TGTGCCAGCAGCCCCGGGCCAGCGGAATACAATGAGCAGTTCTTC. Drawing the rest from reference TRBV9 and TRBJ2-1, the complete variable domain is DSGVTQTPKHLITATGQRVTLRCSPRSGDLSVYWYQQSLDQGLQFLIQYYNGEERAKGNILERFSAQQFPDLHSELNLSSLELGDSALYFCASSPGPAEYNEQFFGPGTRLTVL.

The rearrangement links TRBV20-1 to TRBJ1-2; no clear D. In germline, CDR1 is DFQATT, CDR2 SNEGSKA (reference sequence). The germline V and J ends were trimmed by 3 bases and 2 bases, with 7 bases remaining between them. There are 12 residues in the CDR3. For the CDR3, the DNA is TGCAGTGCTAGTGAAACGAACTATGGCTACACCTTC. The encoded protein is CSASETNYGYTF.

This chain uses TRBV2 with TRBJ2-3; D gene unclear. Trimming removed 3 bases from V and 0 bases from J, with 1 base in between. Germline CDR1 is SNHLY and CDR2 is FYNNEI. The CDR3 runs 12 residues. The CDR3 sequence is CASSDSTDTQYF. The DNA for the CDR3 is TGTGCCAGCAGTGACAGCACAGATACGCAGTATTTT.